This T cell receptor beta chain stems from a study of beta chain features in type 1 diabetes. Expressed TCRB transcripts were sequenced because the entire RNA isolate underwent reverse transcription. Naive, central memory and regulatory T cell samples averaged about 4 million immunoSEQ reads each. TCRdb keeps only in-frame clones here, not all; method: immunoSEQ multiplex PCR. This table holds some 350,000 clones, about 10% found once. V lost 2 bases to trimming and J lost 4 bases, with 12 bases between them. This CDR3 region has 14 residues. Looked up from germline, CDR1 is SQVTM and CDR2 is ANQGSEA. Study observations and caveats: The VDJ junctions of type 1 diabetes patients carried fewer insertions and more deletions. A cDNA-based sequencing approach could over-represent cells with high TCR expression. There was a moderate but significant shortening of TCRB CDR3s in all four CD4+ subsets of Type 1 diabetes patients.

This clone was picked up a small number of times. Its cognate antigen is unknown. V gene TRBV29-1 combines with J gene TRBJ2-1, with D uncertain. The sequencing sample was made of central memory CD4+ T cells from blood. The clonotype comes from a man between 25 and 39 years old with type 1 diabetes. The CDR3 nucleotides read TGCAGCGTTGAAAGTTTCGTACAGTACAATGAGCAGTTCTTC. The encoded protein is CSVESFVQYNEQFF.